The 27 T cell receptor beta chains given below trace back to one sample, sequenced in a study of CD8+ T cells in alopecia areata (dated by TCRdb to the late 2010s). The library was generated by the immunoSEQ multiplex PCR assay. To provide template for TCR sequencing, every sample had RNA extracted and reverse transcribed into cDNA. TCRdb limited this immuneACCESS table to in-frame rearrangements with V and J called. A share of clones is missing; checked studies link under half to unresolved V genes, and the rest is unexplained. This sample holds 100,000 to 150,000 clones; approximately 53% were observed only once. The ten largest clones add up to 4.5% of the sample. The sample's time point label is to be understood as: baseline before oral tofacitinib. The input for sequencing was CD4+ T cells sorted from blood, taken at week 0. The receptors were sampled from a human donor with alopecia areata.

This chain joins TRBV7-2 and TRBJ1-1; 8 positions agree with TRBD1. With V trimmed by 0 bases and J by 7 bases, 1 base remained unmatched. Germline V gene sequence: CDR1 SGHTA, CDR2 FQGNSA. This CDR3 spans 13 amino acids. The CDR3 DNA follows: TGTGCCAGCAGCTTAGCGGACAGGGTTGAAGCTTTCTTT. Its translation: CASSLADRVEAFF.

This chain uses TRBV4-1 with TRBJ2-1; 7 bases are shared with TRBD1. J was trimmed by 6 bases and V by 1 base; bases with no gene match: 3. The V gene's germline CDR1 is MGHRA and CDR2 YSYEKL. This CDR3 is built from 14 residues. The CDR3 DNA reads as TGCGCCAGCAGCCAAGGACAGGGCGGCAATGAGCAGTTCTTC. Translation: CASSQGQGGNEQFF.

The chain combines TRBV7-9 with TRBJ2-7; 11 bases align to TRBD1. CDR1 is SEHNR and CDR2 is FQNEAQ in the germline V gene (reference sequence). The length of the CDR3 is 16 residues. V dropped 1 base and J dropped 4; count of bases not matched to a gene: 6. For the CDR3, the DNA is TGTGCCAGCAGCTTAGAAGTGGACAGGGGGCTGTACGAGCAGTACTTC. This sequence encodes CASSLEVDRGLYEQYF.

This clone was observed a single time. The rearrangement joins TRBV7-2 to TRBJ2-5; TRBD2 aligns across 13 bases. The CDR3 is 17 amino acids. V lost 3 bases to trimming and J lost 11 bases; unmatched junction nucleotides: 15. Germline lookup yields CDR1 SGHTA and CDR2 FQGNSA. Here the CDR3 DNA reads TGTGCCAGCAGCTTGGGGATCACGACTAGCGGGAGGAGTGAGCAGTACTTC. It yields the protein CASSLGITTSGRSEQYF.

This rearrangement joins TRBV29-1 to TRBJ1-5; D is perhaps TRBD1 (6 bases). V dropped 6 bases and J dropped 4 bases, with 13 bases sitting between them. Germline V CDR1 and CDR2: SQVTM, ANQGSEA. The CDR3 covers 13 residues. CDR3 loop: CSVLTGINQPQHF. The CDR3 coding sequence is TGCAGCGTCCTAACAGGGATAAATCAGCCCCAGCATTTT.

The chain uses TRBV10-3 and TRBJ1-2, with 7 nucleotides matching TRBD1. This CDR3 has 14 amino acids. Germline lookup yields CDR1 ENHRY and CDR2 SYGVKD. V was clipped by 3 bases and J by 4 bases; unmatched bases: 5. Here the CDR3 DNA reads TGTGCCATCAGTGAAGGACAGGCTCTCTATGGCTACACCTTC. Its protein product is CAISEGQALYGYTF.

This clone showed up just a few times. The V gene is TRBV7-2, the J gene TRBJ2-6; D is unresolved. The CDR3 has 16 amino acids. Germline lookup yields CDR1 SGHTA and CDR2 FQGNSA. V lost 4 bases and J lost 2, with 12 bases in between. Written as DNA, the CDR3 is TGTGCCAGCAGCTCCAAGTCCAGAACTGGGGCCAACGTCCTGACTTTC. Protein product: CASSSKSRTGANVLTF.

This rearrangement joins TRBV5-4 to TRBJ2-5, with D possibly matching TRBD2 (7 bases). The V gene's germline CDR1 is SGHNT and CDR2 YYREEE (reference sequence). The CDR3 totals 15 residues. V lost 7 bases to trimming and J lost 1 base, with 17 bases between them. The DNA of the CDR3 is TGTGCCAGCTCTGGGGGGGGCCGGTTCCAAGAGACCCAGTACTTC. It codes for CASSGGGRFQETQYF.

The chain is built from TRBV5-1 and TRBJ1-1, with 7 bases aligning to TRBD1. This CDR3 comprises 14 residues. Germline-derived CDR1 and CDR2 are SGHRS and YFSETQ. With 3 bases clipped from V and 4 bases from J, the junction kept 6 bases outside the gene matches. The CDR3 nucleotides are TGCGCCAGCAGCTGGGGAGGGGGCATCACTGAAGCTTTCTTT. Its translation: CASSWGGGITEAFF.

The chain has TRBV25-1 and TRBJ2-4; weak D call: TRBD1 (6 bases). Germline V gives CDR1 MGHDK, CDR2 SYGVNS. This CDR3 is 18 amino acids long. V lost 1 base, J lost 0 bases, and 16 bases lay in between. In DNA, the CDR3 is TGTGCCAGCAGTGAATTGAGTGGGGACAACTTAGCCAAAAACATTCAGTACTTC. This gives the protein CASSELSGDNLAKNIQYF.

V usage is TRBV2 and J usage is TRBJ2-1, with D possibly matching TRBD1 (5 bases). Germline V gives CDR1 SNHLY, CDR2 FYNNEI. Trimming cost V 2 bases and J 7 bases, with 9 bases left between them. This CDR3 has 13 amino acids. CDR3 loop: CASSEIRGNEQFF. The CDR3 DNA is TGTGCCAGCAGTGAAATAAGGGGTAATGAGCAGTTCTTC.

This clone has ten or more counts. The chain employs TRBV19 and TRBJ2-2; TRBD2 agrees at 8 bases. V lost 6 bases to trimming and J lost 5 bases; unmatched junction nucleotides: 5. The CDR3 is 14 residues long. CDR1 is LNHDA and CDR2 is SQIVND in the germline V gene (reference sequence). CDR3 sequence: CASRALAGTGELFF. The CDR3 DNA reads as TGTGCCAGTAGGGCGTTAGCGGGAACCGGGGAGCTGTTTTTT.

J is TRBJ1-1 and V is TRBV6-5; D remains unclear. This CDR3 spans 14 amino acids. Germline values: CDR1 MNHEY, CDR2 SVGAGI. Trimming took off 5 bases at V and 5 bases at J, with 15 bases between the two ends. In DNA form, the CDR3 reads TGTGCCAGCAGTCTTCGCGGGCCGGGGACTGAAGCTTTCTTT. Its protein product is CASSLRGPGTEAFF.

This sequence joins TRBV14 and TRBJ2-3, with D perhaps TRBD2 (5 bases). Trimming shortened V by 0 bases and J by 4 bases, and 14 bases separated the two germline ends. Germline assignment: CDR1 SGHDN and CDR2 FVKESK. The CDR3 spans 16 residues. DNA of the CDR3: TGTGCCAGCAGCCAAGATGACTATTCTTTTGCAGATACGCAGTATTTT. This sequence encodes CASSQDDYSFADTQYF.

The chain combines TRBV7-2 with TRBJ2-7; 8 nucleotides agree with TRBD2. The V segment lost 5 bases and the J segment 0 bases; nucleotides outside the gene matches: 6. The CDR3 loop spans 15 amino acids. Germline-derived CDR1 and CDR2 are SGHTA and FQGNSA. DNA for the CDR3: TGTGCCAGCAGCCGGAGGGCGGGAGGCTCCTACGAGCAGTACTTC. It specifies CASSRRAGGSYEQYF.

The J gene is TRBJ2-7, the V gene TRBV18; D gene ambiguous. The CDR3 length is 14 residues. Germline V gene data show CDR1 as KGHSH and CDR2 as LQKENI. V was cut by 6 bases and J by 2 bases, with 14 bases left in between. CDR3 in amino acids: CASSTIDGPYEQYF. DNA of the CDR3: TGTGCCAGCTCGACGATCGACGGGCCCTACGAGCAGTACTTC.

This clone was observed a handful of times. The rearrangement joins TRBV14 to TRBJ2-1; D possibly corresponds to TRBD1 (5 bases). V was clipped by 0 bases and J by 4 bases, with 7 bases between them. The CDR3 extends over 14 amino acids. Germline-derived CDR1 and CDR2 are SGHDN and FVKESK. The CDR3, as DNA: TGTGCCAGCAGCCAAGATCAGGGATACAATGAGCAGTTCTTC. It specifies CASSQDQGYNEQFF.

The V call is TRBV18, the J call TRBJ2-5; 10 positions match TRBD1. Germline V CDR1 and CDR2: KGHSH, LQKENI. With V trimmed by 3 bases and J by 4 bases, 5 bases remained unmatched. This CDR3 contains 15 residues. As DNA, the CDR3 is TGTGCCAGCTCACCGAGGGACAGGGGTATAGAGACCCAGTACTTC. Protein: CASSPRDRGIETQYF.

V is TRBV11-2 and J is TRBJ2-7, with D perhaps TRBD1 (5 bases). The CDR3 consists of 14 residues. Germline-derived CDR1 and CDR2 are SGHAT and FQNNGV. The germline V and J ends were trimmed by 2 bases and 4 bases, with 12 bases remaining between them. Here the CDR3 DNA reads TGTGCCAGCAGCTTAATCAGGGCCCATTACGAGCAGTACTTC. This codes for CASSLIRAHYEQYF.

V and J are TRBV4-2 and TRBJ1-2; 8 positions match TRBD1. V was clipped by 2 bases and J by 0 bases; unmatched bases: 5. CDR1 and CDR2 from the germline V gene are LGHNA and YNFKEQ. This CDR3 is built from 16 residues. The CDR3 nucleotides are TGTGCCAGCAGCCAATTCGACAGGGGTGCTAACTATGGCTACACCTTC. The encoded protein is CASSQFDRGANYGYTF.

The chain links TRBV2 to TRBJ2-7; 9 nucleotides agree with TRBD1. Germline values: CDR1 SNHLY, CDR2 FYNNEI. Trimming cost V 8 bases and J 3 bases; bases outside gene matches: 5. CDR3 length: 13 amino acids. The chain's CDR3 is CASSRTGDYEQYF. Here the CDR3 DNA reads TGTGCCAGCTCTAGGACAGGGGACTACGAGCAGTACTTC.

This clone was seen a few times. The rearrangement links TRBV29-1 to TRBJ1-2; D might be TRBD1 (5 bases). Trimming pared 8 bases from V and 3 bases from J, leaving 10 bases between. CDR3 length: 11 residues. Germline V lookup: CDR1 SQVTM, CDR2 ANQGSEA. CDR3 nucleotides: TGCAGCTTGGGGCAAGACTATGGCTACACCTTC. Protein: CSLGQDYGYTF.

The chain is built from TRBV6-6 and TRBJ2-2; D call uncertain. The V gene's germline CDR1 is MNHNY and CDR2 SVGAGI (reference sequence). Trimming took 6 bases from V and 5 from J, leaving 10 bases between them. This CDR3 is built from 13 residues. CDR3 loop: CASSLQETGELFF. In DNA form, the CDR3 reads TGTGCCAGCAGCCTCCAGGAGACCGGGGAGCTGTTTTTT.

The chain has TRBV16 and TRBJ2-1; D remains unclear. CDR3 length: 13 residues. The germline V gene has CDR1 KGHSY and CDR2 FQNENV. The V and J ends lost 0 bases and 8 bases respectively, with 8 bases between them. The CDR3 loop reads CASSQSGTYEQFF. The CDR3 coding sequence is TGTGCCAGCAGCCAATCGGGCACTTATGAGCAGTTCTTC.

This clone was picked up one time. The CDR3 DNA follows: TGCGCCAGCAGCTCCCACGGGACAGGGGGCTCGGAGACCCAGTACTTC. It encodes CASSSHGTGGSETQYF. The chain uses TRBV5-1 and TRBJ2-5; TRBD1 matches at 12 bases. J lost 5 bases, V lost 3 bases, and 8 bases had no gene match. CDR3 size: 16 residues. From germline, CDR1 is SGHRS and CDR2 YFSETQ.

The chain carries TRBV4-3 and TRBJ2-7; TRBD2 matches at 10 bases. The V gene's germline CDR1 is LGHNA and CDR2 YSLEER. The trim removed 1 base at V and 3 bases at J, leaving 0 bases unmatched. This CDR3 has 14 residues. CDR3 bases: TGCGCCAGCAGCCAAGTAGCGGGGGGCTACGAGCAGTACTTC. The encoded protein is CASSQVAGGYEQYF.

This clone was counted a few times. The rearrangement links TRBV16 to TRBJ1-4, with no clear D. V gave up 4 bases and J gave up 8 bases, with 11 bases separating them. This CDR3 is built from 13 residues. Germline CDR1 reads KGHSY; CDR2 reads FQNENV. CDR3 nucleotides: TGTGCCAGCAGCCGTCGGGCTGACGAAAAACTGTTTTTT. This gives the protein CASSRRADEKLFF.